The following is a T cell receptor (beta chain) sequence with its context. The data stem from a study of CD8 T cells in Susac syndrome. This CDR3 has 14 residues. V gave up 4 bases and J gave up 8 bases; unmatched junction bases: 7. Germline V lookup: CDR1 SGHVS, CDR2 FQNEAQ. RNA in amounts of roughly 0.5 to 1 ug was reverse transcribed with random hexamers. TCRdb processed the immunoSEQ multiplex PCR reads anew with MiXCR; each CDR3 protein has one entry. The table shows approximately 180,000 distinct CDR3 sequences, with nearly 97% occurring only once. What was sequenced was CD4+ T cells from PBMCs. The V gene is TRBV7-8, the J gene TRBJ1-4, with TRBD1 matching 7 bases. This sequence was found in a human donor with multiple sclerosis. CDR3 coding DNA: TGTGCCAGCAGCTCGATGACAGGGAGGGAAAAACTGTTTTTT. Translated, it gives CASSSMTGREKLFF. Looking up the rest from reference TRBV7-8 and TRBJ1-4 gives the full variable domain: GAGVSQSPRYKVAKRGQDVALRCDPISGHVSLFWYQQALGQGPEFLTYFQNEAQLDKSGLPSDRFFAERPEGSVSTLKIQRTQQEDSAVYLCASSSMTGREKLFFGSGTQLSVL.